Below are 31 T cell receptor beta chains sequenced from a single sample in a study of T cells in Graves' hyperthyroidism and ophthalmopathy. Amplification of TCR beta CDR3 regions used RNA as the template. The HTBI primer set drove a first-round RT-PCR of the TCR CDR3. Via MiXCR, TCRdb re-called the multiplex PCR reads, giving one row per CDR3 protein. The table lists around 660,000 distinct CDR3 sequences, approximately 42% of them singletons, with roughly 6.5% in the top ten. What was sequenced was peripheral blood or thyroid tissue (not recorded which). The source is an adult man with Graves' disease, either hyperthyroidism or ophthalmopathy (not recorded which).

The rearrangement uses TRBV7-9 and TRBJ2-6, with 10 bases fitting TRBD1. This CDR3 has 17 residues. The V and J ends lost 3 bases and 2 bases, in that order; junction bases with no gene match: 4. Germline assignment: CDR1 SEHNR and CDR2 FQNEAQ (reference sequence). The CDR3: CASSLAGTGAGANVLTF. DNA of the CDR3: TGTGCCAGCAGCTTGGCCGGGACAGGGGCTGGGGCCAACGTCCTGACTTTC.

J is TRBJ1-5 and V is TRBV7-9; D uncertain. The ends were cut back, 6 bases at V and 0 bases at J, with 9 bases in the middle. Germline V CDR1 and CDR2: SEHNR, FQNEAQ (reference sequence). The CDR3 contains 14 residues. CDR3 region: CASRDISSNQPQHF. The CDR3 bases are TGTGCCAGCAGAGATATCAGTAGCAATCAGCCCCAGCATTTT.

This clonotype was counted between two and nine times. The gene calls are TRBV4-1 and TRBJ1-2, with no clear D. With 4 bases removed from V and 7 bases from J, the gap between germline ends came to 16 bases. The CDR3 length is 14 residues. In germline, CDR1 is MGHRA, CDR2 YSYEKL. The CDR3 loop reads CASSPAAGSFGYTF. The CDR3 DNA follows: TGCGCCAGCAGCCCCGCGGCAGGATCTTTTGGCTACACCTTC.

The chain carries TRBV6-4 and TRBJ2-5; no clear D gene. The CDR3 contains 13 residues. The germline V gene encodes CDR1 MRHNA and CDR2 SNTAGT. With 6 bases removed from V and 3 bases from J, the gap between germline ends came to 11 bases. CDR3 protein: CASRPGVEETQYF. The CDR3 DNA sequence: TGTGCCAGCAGACCCGGCGTGGAAGAGACCCAGTACTTC.

This clonotype showed up many times. This chain joins TRBV6-1 and TRBJ2-5; D not certain. Germline values: CDR1 MNHNS, CDR2 SASEGT. V lost 5 bases to trimming and J lost 5 bases, with 6 bases between them. This CDR3 has 11 amino acids. In DNA form, the CDR3 reads TGTGCCAGCAGTCCCGAGGAGACCCAGTACTTC. This translates into CASSPEETQYF.

This clonotype came up a few times. This chain connects TRBV12-3 or TRBV12-4 to TRBJ1-5, with D possibly matching TRBD1 (5 bases). The CDR3 is 14 residues long. V lost 5 bases to trimming and J lost 6 bases, with 14 bases between them. CDR3 sequence: CASSTTGIRQPQHF. The CDR3 nucleotides read TGTGCCAGCAGTACAACAGGTATACGTCAGCCCCAGCATTTT.

As DNA, the CDR3 is TGTGCCAGCAGTTCTATGGTCGGACCCCTCCACTTT. It translates to CASSSMVGPLHF. This chain joins TRBV12-3 or TRBV12-4 and TRBJ1-6; D gene unclear. The germline V and J ends were trimmed by 4 bases and 12 bases, with 10 bases remaining between them. The CDR3 has 12 amino acids.

The rearrangement joins TRBV2 to TRBJ1-5, with TRBD1 matching over 9 bases. There are 15 residues in the CDR3. V was clipped by 6 bases and J by 7 bases; unmatched bases: 10. Germline lookup yields CDR1 SNHLY and CDR2 FYNNEI. The chain's CDR3 is CASSLNRGPAQPQHF. Written as DNA, the CDR3 is TGTGCCAGCAGCTTGAACAGGGGGCCTGCGCAGCCCCAGCATTTT.

The chain has TRBV24-1 and TRBJ1-1; 9 bases match TRBD1. CDR1 is KGHDR and CDR2 is SFDVKD in the germline V gene. The CDR3 is 16 residues long. J was trimmed by 2 bases and V by 4 bases; bases with no gene match: 7. The CDR3 loop reads CATSDGTGRGNTEAFF. For the CDR3, the DNA is TGTGCCACCAGTGACGGGACAGGGCGGGGAAACACTGAAGCTTTCTTT.

This clonotype has a handful of counts. This chain uses TRBV25-1 with TRBJ1-1; D unresolved. Germline CDR1 and CDR2: MGHDK and SYGVNS. Trimming removed 1 base at V and 3 bases at J, with 3 bases between. CDR3 length: 12 residues. CDR3 sequence: CASSESDTEAFF. The CDR3 DNA sequence: TGTGCCAGCAGTGAATCTGACACTGAAGCTTTCTTT.

As regards this clonotype: Sequence at one end of the junction differs from germline and may be a read error. The chain links TRBV9 to TRBJ2-5; a weak D match, TRBD2 (6 bases). The length of the CDR3 is 15 residues. Germline CDR1 is SGDLS and CDR2 is YYNGEE. The DNA of the CDR3 is TGTGCCAGCAGCGAGGCCTTCGGGAGTCAAGAGGCCCAGTACTTC. Translation: CASSEAFGSQEAQYF.

The chain combines TRBV29-1 with TRBJ2-5, with 7 nucleotides matching TRBD1. This CDR3 is 12 amino acids long. Germline CDR1 and CDR2: SQVTM and ANQGSEA. V lost 6 bases and J lost 7; bases outside the gene matches: 8. The CDR3, as DNA: TGCAGCGTCGCCGACAGGGCGGTGACCCAGTACTTC. As protein: CSVADRAVTQYF.

The chain has TRBV25-1 and TRBJ2-5; TRBD1 matches 9 bases. The germline CDR1 and CDR2 sequences are MGHDK and SYGVNS. The CDR3 sequence is 14 residues long. V was pared by 7 bases and J by 2 bases, with 5 bases of the junction left unmatched. The CDR3, as DNA: TGTGCCAGCACCACCGGGACAGGGCAAGAGACCCAGTACTTC. This translates into CASTTGTGQETQYF.

This clonotype was counted once. The rearrangement joins TRBV7-8 to TRBJ1-3; the D is unclear. V lost 1 base and J lost 2, with 15 bases in between. The CDR3 sequence is 17 residues long. Germline V gene lookup returns CDR1 SGHVS and CDR2 FQNEAQ. In nucleotides, the CDR3 is TGTGCCAGCAGCTTAGTTCCGATTGGCGGCCCTGGAAACACCATATATTTT. It codes for CASSLVPIGGPGNTIYF.

The chain uses TRBV7-9 and TRBJ1-4; D remains unclear. The germline V and J ends were trimmed by 3 bases and 5 bases, with 10 bases remaining between them. The germline V gene has CDR1 SEHNR and CDR2 FQNEAQ (reference sequence). The CDR3 sequence is 14 residues long. CDR3 DNA: TGTGCCAGCAGCTTGGATCTGGCCAATGAAAAACTGTTTTTT. This gives the protein CASSLDLANEKLFF.

The gene calls are TRBV2 and TRBJ2-5; 8 positions agree with TRBD2. Losses at the gene ends were 11 bases for V and 2 bases for J; bases not matched to a gene: 7. CDR1 and CDR2 from the germline V gene are SNHLY and FYNNEI. The CDR3 runs to 13 residues. CDR3 DNA sequence: TGTGCCTTGGCGAGCGGGGGACAAGAGACCCAGTACTTC. Its translation is CALASGGQETQYF.

For this clonotype: This could be a read error, since a much larger clone is one nucleotide away. This chain links TRBV2 with TRBJ1-2; D unresolved. The CDR3 totals 13 residues. Germline lookup yields CDR1 SNHLY and CDR2 FYNNEI. DNA of the CDR3: TGTGCCAGCAGAGAGATGATAAACTATGGCCACACCTTC. Translated: CASREMINYGHTF.

Turning to this clonotype: The junction departs from the called germline gene at one end, perhaps through a read error. The gene calls are TRBV10-2 and TRBJ1-6, with unresolved D. CDR1 and CDR2 from the germline V gene are WSHSY and SAAADI. This CDR3 is 13 amino acids long. The CDR3 nucleotides read TGCGTCAGCTCAGAGGCAGCAAATTCACCCCTCCACTTT. This sequence encodes CVSSEAANSPLHF.

Of note for this clonotype: The junction departs from germline at one end; a sequencing error may be responsible. The CDR3 reads CGVRRQGRDGYTF. CDR3 nucleotides: TGCGGCGTTCGTCGGCAGGGAAGGGATGGCTACACCTTC. This chain connects TRBV29-1 to TRBJ1-2, with D maybe TRBD1 (5 bases). CDR3 length: 13 residues. Germline-derived CDR1 and CDR2 are SQVTM and ANQGSEA. Filled out from reference TRBV29-1 and TRBJ1-2, the complete variable domain reads SAVISQKPSRDICQRGTSLTIQCQVDSQVTMMFWYRQQPGQSLTLIATANQGSEATYESGFVIDKFPISRPNLTFSTLTVSNMSPEDSSIYLCGVRRQGRDGYTFGSGTRLTVV.

Regarding this clonotype: A much larger clonotype is one base distant, so this may be a read error. This chain uses TRBV7-9 with TRBJ1-1; the D gene is possibly TRBD1 (5 bases). V shed 5 bases and J shed 0 bases, with 10 bases lying between them. The CDR3 consists of 14 residues. Germline CDR1 SEHNR, CDR2 FQNEAQ (reference sequence). The CDR3 DNA follows: TGTGCCAGCAGCCCCAGGGTCATGAACACTGAAGCTTTCTTT. It translates to CASSPRVMNTEAFF.

This clonotype was counted between two and nine times. V and J are TRBV2 and TRBJ2-2; the match to TRBD1 covers 8 bases. This CDR3 is built from 19 residues. The germline V gene encodes CDR1 SNHLY and CDR2 FYNNEI. With 5 bases clipped from V and 1 base from J, the junction kept 15 bases outside the gene matches. DNA of the CDR3: TGTGCCAGCAGTTGGCGACCTCCGGGACAGGCGGTGAACACCGGGGAGCTGTTTTTT. It specifies CASSWRPPGQAVNTGELFF.

The rearrangement joins TRBV19 to TRBJ1-1; TRBD1 agrees at 11 bases. Germline CDR1 is LNHDA and CDR2 is SQIVND (reference sequence). V lost 6 bases to trimming and J lost 2 bases; unmatched junction nucleotides: 11. The CDR3 contains 17 residues. The CDR3 DNA follows: TGTGCCAGTAGACCTCGTGCCTGGACAGGGGGCAACACTGAAGCTTTCTTT. The encoded protein is CASRPRAWTGGNTEAFF.

The rearrangement links TRBV2 to TRBJ2-5; the D gene is possibly TRBD2 (6 bases). CDR1 and CDR2 (germline): SNHLY, FYNNEI. Deletions cut 6 bases from V and 5 bases from J, with 13 bases between. The CDR3 runs 13 residues. CDR3 nucleotides: TGTGCCAGCAGCGACATGGGGGGTGAGACCCAGTACTTC. Translating it yields CASSDMGGETQYF.

This clonotype has only one observation. This may arise from a read error, as a much more abundant clone is one base away. No conserved phenylalanine or tryptophan is present at the end of the CDR3, so a read error is the likely explanation. V is TRBV10-2 and J is TRBJ1-2; 11 nucleotides line up with TRBD1. The V gene end was trimmed by 6 bases and the J gene end by 8 bases; junction bases not matched to a gene: 11. Germline values: CDR1 WSHSY, CDR2 SAAADI. This CDR3 is built from 15 residues. In nucleotides, the CDR3 is TGCGCCAGCAGGTGGGACAGGGGGAATTCGGACGGCTACACCCTC. Encoded protein: CASRWDRGNSDGYTL.

The genes are TRBV20-1 and TRBJ1-1; possibly TRBD1 for D (6 bases). With 0 bases removed from V and 1 base from J, the gap between germline ends came to 9 bases. Germline V gene lookup returns CDR1 DFQATT and CDR2 SNEGSKA (reference sequence). This CDR3 spans 14 amino acids. The DNA of the CDR3 is TGCAGTGCTAGAGATGACAGGTGGAACACTGAAGCTTTCTTT. This translates into CSARDDRWNTEAFF.

This chain links TRBV10-3 with TRBJ2-7, with 8 positions matching TRBD1. The CDR3 runs to 15 residues. Per germline, CDR1 ENHRY and CDR2 SYGVKD. V lost 6 bases to trimming and J lost 3 bases; unmatched junction nucleotides: 10. CDR3 residues: CAIRGSDRAYYEQYF. The CDR3 nucleotides are TGTGCCATCAGGGGGTCGGACAGGGCCTACTACGAGCAGTACTTC.

This sequence joins TRBV15 and TRBJ1-4; D ambiguous. The CDR3 is 12 residues long. V dropped 3 bases and J dropped 16 bases, with 15 bases sitting between them. Per the germline V gene, CDR1 is LNHNV and CDR2 is YYDKDF (reference sequence). The CDR3 spells CATSSGSLLPFF. CDR3 sequence (DNA): TGTGCCACCAGCAGTGGGTCGCTTCTCCCGTTTTTT.

There are a few counts of this clonotype. J is TRBJ2-2 and V is TRBV12-3 or TRBV12-4; D uncertain. V lost 7 bases, J lost 0 bases, and 12 bases lay in between. CDR3 length: 15 residues. DNA for the CDR3: TGTGCCAGCACCTCTTCCAGGACGAACACCGGGGAGCTGTTTTTT. Residues: CASTSSRTNTGELFF.

This clonotype was seen many times. The V call is TRBV7-2, the J call TRBJ2-5; 15 bases are a match to TRBD2. Germline lookup yields CDR1 SGHTA and CDR2 FQGNSA. The CDR3 loop spans 16 amino acids. The trim removed 3 bases at V and 5 bases at J, leaving 4 bases unmatched. The CDR3 DNA sequence: TGTGCCAGCAGCTTCGGACTAGCGGGGGGGCCCGAGACCCAGTACTTC. As protein: CASSFGLAGGPETQYF. Combining the CDR3 with reference TRBV7-2 and TRBJ2-5 gives the whole variable domain GAGVSQSPSNKVTEKGKDVELRCDPISGHTALYWYRQSLGQGLEFLIYFQGNSAPDKSGLPSDRFSAERTGGSVSTLTIQRTQQEDSAVYLCASSFGLAGGPETQYFGPGTRLLVL.

The gene calls are TRBV12-3 or TRBV12-4 and TRBJ1-2, with TRBD1 matching 12 bases. CDR3 length: 14 amino acids. V lost 5 bases, J lost 7 bases, and 5 bases stayed unmatched. This chain's CDR3 is CASSPGTGGSGYTF. For the CDR3, the DNA is TGTGCCAGCAGTCCCGGGACAGGGGGCAGTGGCTACACCTTC.

The chain employs TRBV2 and TRBJ2-5; D perhaps matches TRBD1 (6 bases). Per the germline V gene, CDR1 is SNHLY and CDR2 is FYNNEI. V gave up 6 bases and J gave up 2 bases, with 13 bases separating them. The CDR3 has 14 residues. The CDR3, as DNA: TGTGCCAGCAGACGATCCAGGGGACAAGAGACCCAGTACTTC. This sequence encodes CASRRSRGQETQYF.